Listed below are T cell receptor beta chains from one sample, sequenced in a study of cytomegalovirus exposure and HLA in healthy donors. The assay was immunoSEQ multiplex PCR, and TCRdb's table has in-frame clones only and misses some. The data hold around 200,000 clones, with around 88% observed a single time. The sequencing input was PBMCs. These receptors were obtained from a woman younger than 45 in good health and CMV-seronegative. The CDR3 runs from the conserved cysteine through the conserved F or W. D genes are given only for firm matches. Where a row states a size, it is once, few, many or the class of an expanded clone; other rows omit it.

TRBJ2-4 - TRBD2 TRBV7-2 CASSSLAGVSDQYF TGTGCCAGCAGCTCACTAGCGGGAGTGTCGGATCAGTACTTC
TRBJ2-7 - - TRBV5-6 CASSLADGGEQYF TGTGCCAGCAGCTTGGCCGACGGGGGCGAGCAGTACTTC
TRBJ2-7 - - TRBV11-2 CASSPRVGGEQYF TGTGCCAGCAGCCCCCGCGTAGGGGGCGAGCAGTACTTC
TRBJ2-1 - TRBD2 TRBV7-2 CASSLVAGTYNEQFF TGTGCCAGCAGCTTAGTAGCGGGGACTTACAATGAGCAGTTCTTC
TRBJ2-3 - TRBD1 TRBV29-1 CSVEGGRGYTDTQYF TGCAGCGTTGAGGGCGGCAGGGGGTACACAGATACGCAGTATTTT
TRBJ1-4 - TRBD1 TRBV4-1 CASSQTGQGYENEKLFF TGCGCCAGCAGCCAAACGGGACAGGGGTATGAAAATGAAAAACTGTTTTTT
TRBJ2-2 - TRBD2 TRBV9 CASSIFSGTTNTGELFF TGTGCCAGCAGCATCTTTAGCGGGACGACGAACACCGGGGAGCTGTTTTTT
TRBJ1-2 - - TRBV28 CASSFPGRGYGYTF TGTGCCAGCAGTTTCCCGGGAAGAGGCTATGGCTACACCTTC
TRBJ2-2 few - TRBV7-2 CASSKLAAGELFF TGTGCCAGCAGCAAACTAGCCGCCGGGGAGCTGTTTTTT
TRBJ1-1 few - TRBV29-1 CSVALSQVDTEAFF TGCAGCGTTGCTTTATCACAGGTGGACACTGAAGCTTTCTTT
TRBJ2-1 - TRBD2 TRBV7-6 CASSLGAGRDNEQFF TGTGCCAGCAGCTTAGGGGCAGGGAGGGACAATGAGCAGTTCTTC
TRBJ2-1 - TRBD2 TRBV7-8 CASSIPTGGPTSGRYNEQFF TGTGCCAGCAGCATCCCGACAGGGGGGCCGACTAGCGGGAGATACAATGAGCAGTTCTTC
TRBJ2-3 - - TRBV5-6 CASSFSGSTDTQYF TGTGCCAGCAGCTTTAGCGGTAGCACAGATACGCAGTATTTT
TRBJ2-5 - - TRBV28 CASSPLRYQETQYF TGTGCCAGCAGTCCCCTAAGATACCAAGAGACCCAGTACTTC
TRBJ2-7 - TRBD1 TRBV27 CASSSGTGVDEQYF TGTGCCAGCAGTTCGGGGACAGGGGTGGACGAGCAGTACTTC
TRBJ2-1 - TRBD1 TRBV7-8 CASSSTGQSYNEQFF TGTGCCAGCAGCTCGACAGGGCAATCCTACAATGAGCAGTTCTTC
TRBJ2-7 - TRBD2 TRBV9 CASSPQREFSYEQYF TGTGCCAGCAGCCCCCAGCGGGAGTTCTCCTACGAGCAGTACTTC
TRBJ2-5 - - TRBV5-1 CASSLWRAGPETQYF TGCGCCAGCAGCTTGTGGCGGGCGGGGCCGGAGACCCAGTACTTC
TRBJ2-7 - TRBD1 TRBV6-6 CASSYHPGGYEQYF TGTGCCAGCAGTTACCACCCAGGGGGCTACGAGCAGTACTTC
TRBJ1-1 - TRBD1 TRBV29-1 CSGRQGRGTEAFF TGCAGCGGTCGACAGGGAAGGGGTACTGAAGCTTTCTTT
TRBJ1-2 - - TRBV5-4 CASSLAANYGYTF TGTGCCAGCAGCTTGGCGGCTAACTATGGCTACACCTTC
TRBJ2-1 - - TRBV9 CASSQGLLWGDEQFF TGTGCCAGCAGCCAAGGACTACTTTGGGGTGATGAGCAGTTCTTC
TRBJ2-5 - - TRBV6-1 CASSEELHQETQYF TGTGCCAGCAGTGAAGAACTGCACCAAGAGACCCAGTACTTC
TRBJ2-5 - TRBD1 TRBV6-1 CASRRDRGLKTQYF TGTGCCAGCAGGAGGGACAGGGGGCTTAAGACCCAGTACTTC
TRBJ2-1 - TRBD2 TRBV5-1 CASSLALAGSYNEQFF TGCGCCAGCAGCTTGGCTCTAGCGGGCTCCTACAATGAGCAGTTCTTC
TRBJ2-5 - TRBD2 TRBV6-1 CASSLLAGGETQYF TGTGCCAGCAGCCTACTAGCGGGAGGTGAGACCCAGTACTTC
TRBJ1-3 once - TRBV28 CASNSAGYSGNTIYF TGTGCCAGCAACTCGGCAGGCTACTCTGGAAACACCATATATTTT
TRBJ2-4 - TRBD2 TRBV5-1 CASSLNGLAGRGNIQYF TGCGCCAGCAGCCTTAACGGACTAGCGGGGAGGGGGAACATTCAGTACTTC
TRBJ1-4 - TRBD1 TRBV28 CASSSQGAQEKKLFF TGTGCCAGCAGTTCACAGGGGGCGCAGGAAAAAAAACTGTTTTTT
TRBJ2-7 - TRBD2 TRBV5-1 CASSLGTRAGREQYF TGCGCCAGCAGCTTGGGGACTCGAGCGGGACGCGAGCAGTACTTC
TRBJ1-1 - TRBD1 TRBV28 CASRLGQGYTEAFF TGTGCCAGCAGACTTGGACAGGGGTACACTGAAGCTTTCTTT
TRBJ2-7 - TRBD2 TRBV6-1 CASRQLAGEYEQYF TGTGCCAGCAGGCAACTAGCGGGAGAGTACGAGCAGTACTTC
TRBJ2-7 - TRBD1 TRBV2 CASSPGQGGYEQYF TGTGCCAGCAGCCCTGGACAGGGGGGCTACGAGCAGTACTTC
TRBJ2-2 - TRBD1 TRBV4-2 CASRWDREAGELFF TGTGCCAGCAGATGGGACAGGGAGGCCGGGGAGCTGTTTTTT
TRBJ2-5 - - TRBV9 CASSLTRDKGSGETQYF TGTGCCAGCAGCTTAACCCGGGACAAGGGATCGGGGGAGACCCAGTACTTC
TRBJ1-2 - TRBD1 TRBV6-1 CASVTRGLGYGYTF TGTGCCAGCGTAACCAGGGGGCTCGGCTATGGCTACACCTTC
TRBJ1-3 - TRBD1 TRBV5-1 CASSWGQSTGNTIYF TGCGCCAGCAGCTGGGGACAGAGCACTGGAAACACCATATATTTT
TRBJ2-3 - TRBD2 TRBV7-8 CASSIIGLGLAGMADTQYF TGTGCCAGCAGCATCATCGGGCTGGGACTAGCGGGAATGGCAGATACGCAGTATTTT
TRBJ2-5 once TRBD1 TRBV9 CAGTAQETQYF TGTGCCGGGACAGCTCAAGAGACCCAGTACTTC
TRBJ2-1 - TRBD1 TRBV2 CASSVETGNPLGQFF TGTGCCAGCAGTGTAGAGACAGGGAACCCTCTAGGGCAGTTCTTC
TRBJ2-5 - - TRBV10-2 CASSVEGTYQETQYF TGCGCCAGCAGTGTTGAGGGGACATACCAAGAGACCCAGTACTTC
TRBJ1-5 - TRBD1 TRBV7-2 CASSQTGSGQPQHF TGTGCCAGCAGCCAGACAGGGTCGGGGCAGCCCCAGCATTTT
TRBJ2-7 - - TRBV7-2 CASSLGTGYEQYF TGTGCCAGCAGCTTAGGTACAGGATACGAGCAGTACTTC
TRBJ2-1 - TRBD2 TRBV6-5 CASSRLAVQSEQFF TGTGCCAGCAGTAGGCTAGCGGTACAATCGGAGCAGTTCTTC
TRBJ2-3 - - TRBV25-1 CASSESGAADTQYF TGTGCCAGCAGTGAATCTGGGGCGGCAGATACGCAGTATTTT
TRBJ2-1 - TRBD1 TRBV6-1 CASSGTGAGNEQFF TGTGCCAGCAGCGGGACAGGGGCAGGGAATGAGCAGTTCTTC
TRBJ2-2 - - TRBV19 CAAQGRGGTGELFF TGTGCCGCCCAGGGAAGAGGGGGCACCGGGGAGCTGTTTTTT
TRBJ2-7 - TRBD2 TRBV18 CASSPNIAGEGYYEQYF TGTGCCAGCTCACCGAACATAGCGGGAGAAGGGTACTACGAGCAGTACTTC
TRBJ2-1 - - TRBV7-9 CASSSQGGGNYNEQFF TGTGCCAGCAGCTCTCAGGGAGGTGGTAACTACAATGAGCAGTTCTTC
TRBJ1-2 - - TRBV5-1 CASSPSGGALGYTF TGCGCCAGCAGTCCCTCCGGGGGGGCTCTTGGCTACACCTTC
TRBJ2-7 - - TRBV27 CASSLSGKSYEQYF TGTGCCAGCAGTTTATCCGGGAAATCCTACGAGCAGTACTTC
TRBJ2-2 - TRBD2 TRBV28 CASTPSGSWVGELFF TGTGCCAGCACCCCTAGCGGGAGTTGGGTCGGGGAGCTGTTTTTT
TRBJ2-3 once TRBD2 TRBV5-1 CASSLGLAASTDTQYF TGCGCCAGCAGCCTAGGACTAGCGGCTAGCACAGATACGCAGTATTTT
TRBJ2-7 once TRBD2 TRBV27 CASGTSGSLYEQYF TGTGCCAGCGGGACTAGCGGGAGCTTGTACGAGCAGTACTTC
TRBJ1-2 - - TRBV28 CACSLDILYGYTF TGTGCCTGCAGTTTAGACATTCTCTATGGCTACACCTTC
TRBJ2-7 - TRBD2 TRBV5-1 CASSSLTSVTYEQYF TGCGCCAGCAGCTCCTTGACTAGCGTAACCTACGAGCAGTACTTC
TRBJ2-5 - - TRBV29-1 CSGGPSQETQYF TGCAGCGGAGGGCCATCTCAGGAGACCCAGTACTTC